What follows are 6 T cell receptor beta chains derived from one specimen sequenced in a study of CD8 T cells in ankylosing spondylitis. From the 5' RACE reads, TCRdb called clonotypes with MiXCR, one entry per CDR3 protein. Here the sample spans 300,000 to 350,000 distinct CDR3 sequences, 9.5% to 13% being singletons. Source material: blood, either unsorted or a sorted T cell fraction (not recorded which). These TCRs come from a female donor with ankylosing spondylitis or in good health (not recorded which).

The V and J genes are TRBV7-9 and TRBJ1-6; no reliable D call. The V gene's germline CDR1 is SEHNR and CDR2 FQNEAQ (reference sequence). The CDR3 covers 13 residues. Trimming shortened V by 11 bases and J by 6 bases, and 14 bases separated the two germline ends. CDR3 nucleotides: TGTGCCGTGGGCGGTGAGTTTAATTCACCCCTCCACTTT. Its translation: CAVGGEFNSPLHF.

This clonotype was observed many times. The CDR3 reads CSATEVSGSSDTQYF. DNA for the CDR3: TGCAGTGCCACAGAGGTTAGCGGGAGTTCAGATACGCAGTATTTT. The chain uses TRBV20-1 and TRBJ2-3; 9 bases fit TRBD2. Germline lookup yields CDR1 DFQATT and CDR2 SNEGSKA (reference sequence). V was pared by 6 bases and J by 4 bases, with 11 bases of the junction left unmatched. This CDR3 spans 15 amino acids.

The chain is built from TRBV7-8 and TRBJ2-7, with a possible D match to TRBD2 (6 bases). V was cut by 5 bases and J by 0 bases, with 20 bases left in between. Germline V CDR1 and CDR2: SGHVS, FQNEAQ. CDR3 size: 17 residues. The CDR3 loop reads CASSPNLGGSSSYEQYF. The DNA for the CDR3 is TGTGCCAGCAGCCCAAATCTTGGGGGGAGCAGCTCCTACGAGCAGTACTTC. The entire variable domain, with the rest obtained from reference TRBV7-8 and TRBJ2-7, is as follows: GAGVSQSPRYKVAKRGQDVALRCDPISGHVSLFWYQQALGQGPEFLTYFQNEAQLDKSGLPSDRFFAERPEGSVSTLKIQRTQQEDSAVYLCASSPNLGGSSSYEQYFGPGTRLTVT.

Of note for this clonotype: Just one base apart from a much larger clone, this may be a read error. This chain joins TRBV29-1 and TRBJ2-7; D unclear. V lost 8 bases and J lost 5, with 16 bases in between. The CDR3 is 12 amino acids. The V gene's germline CDR1 is SQVTM and CDR2 ANQGSEA. CDR3 nucleotide sequence: TGCAGCTCTGATAATACGGGTCACGAGCAGTACTTC. This sequence encodes CSSDNTGHEQYF.

This clonotype was picked up many times. Here the CDR3 DNA reads TGTGCCAGCAGCGCGAGGACTAGCGGGAGATATGAGCAGTTCTTC. Translation gives CASSARTSGRYEQFF. V is TRBV12-3 or TRBV12-4 and J is TRBJ2-1; 13 bases line up with TRBD2. The CDR3 spans 15 residues. V lost 6 bases and J lost 8; bases outside the gene matches: 7.

This clonotype was detected ten times or more. The chain employs TRBV29-1 and TRBJ2-2; D not certain. CDR3 length: 12 residues. V was clipped by 4 bases and J by 6 bases, with 9 bases between them. Germline V gene lookup returns CDR1 SQVTM and CDR2 ANQGSEA. The CDR3 coding sequence is TGCAGCGTTGCTCCCTCCCCCGGGGAGCTGTTTTTT. This encodes CSVAPSPGELFF.